Sequencing of this T cell receptor beta chain was carried out in a study of beta chain features in type 1 diabetes. This clone was seen more than once but under ten times. Its antigen is still unknown. Whole-study results and caveats: cDNA-based sequencing might over-represent cells highly expressing TCR. Sampled from patients, naive, central memory and Treg TCRB repertoires appeared more similar than those sampled from healthy donors. When Type 1 diabetes patients were examined, their TCRB CDR3s proved moderately but significantly shorter in all four CD4+ subsets.

Investigators reverse transcribed all isolated RNA, so they sequenced expressed TCRB transcripts. Sequencing used immunoSEQ multiplex PCR; TCRdb keeps in-frame clones, though not all of them. Seen here are about 620,000 clones, around a sixth observed once, and the top ten hold 0.09% to 0.095%. This CDR3 contains 11 residues. V lost 7 bases and J 4 bases, leaving 10 bases between the germline ends. Per the germline V gene, CDR1 is SQVTM and CDR2 is ANQGSEA. This clonotype originated in a young man in good health. The chain links TRBV29-1 to TRBJ1-1; D not resolved. The sequenced sample consisted of naive CD4+ T cells from blood. This CDR3 reads CSATPFTEAFF. The DNA for the CDR3 is TGCAGCGCAACCCCATTCACTGAAGCTTTCTTT.